This T cell receptor beta chain was profiled in a study of immune evolution from preneoplasia to lung adenocarcinoma. H&E slides confirmed each diagnosis, reviewed by two pathologists independently. Assay used: immunoSEQ multiplex PCR; TCRdb lists only in-frame clones, some missing. The sample includes around 1,000 clones, about 80% of them seen just once. Sequenced material: FFPE atypical adenomatous hyperplasia tissue from the lung. Subset denoted: atypical adenomatous hyperplasia (AAH), lung preneoplasia. This sequence originates from a person aged 70 to 80 with lung adenocarcinoma.

The CDR3 loop reads CASSLEAGGYGYTF. The CDR3 nucleotides read TGTGCCAGCAGCTTAGAAGCAGGGGGCTATGGCTACACCTTC. This rearrangement joins TRBV7-9 to TRBJ1-2; 7 bases match TRBD1. The length of the CDR3 is 14 residues. V gave up 1 base and J gave up 4 bases; unmatched junction bases: 3. Germline assignment: CDR1 SEHNR and CDR2 FQNEAQ (reference sequence).